This TCR beta chain is drawn from a study of T cells in localized non-small cell lung cancer. Trimming pared 4 bases from V and 8 bases from J, leaving 9 bases between. Germline CDR1 is SNHLY and CDR2 is FYNNEI. The CDR3 spans 12 residues. Assay used: immunoSEQ multiplex PCR; TCRdb lists only in-frame clones, some missing. The sample gives fewer than 20,000 clones, about 89% of which show up once; around 28% is in the top ten. The chain uses TRBV2 and TRBJ2-1; D gene unclear. This clonotype was sampled from a female donor of 60 years or more with stage III squamous cell lung carcinoma. The sample here was peripheral blood, taken before any cancer treatment. This chain's CDR3 is CASSGGVDEQFF. DNA for the CDR3: TGTGCCAGCAGTGGCGGCGTCGATGAGCAGTTCTTC.